The 4 T cell receptor beta chains given below trace back to one sample, sequenced in a study of CD8+ T cells in alopecia areata (dated by TCRdb to 2016 to 2018). The protocol used for the library was the immunoSEQ multiplex PCR assay. To provide template for TCR sequencing, every sample had RNA extracted and reverse transcribed into cDNA. TCRdb carries this immuneACCESS record with in-frame sequences only. Its versions omit some clonotypes, under half of them owing to an unresolved V gene in the studies checked, with the rest unexplained. The sample table shows over 200,000 clones, and roughly 57% are seen once. The ten most abundant clones make up just over 0.45% of the sample. The meaning of the sample's time point label: baseline before oral tofacitinib. Sequences were derived from CD4+ T cells sorted from blood, sampled at week 0. All receptors derive from a human donor with alopecia areata.

CDR3 DNA: TGTGCCAGCAGCCTGGGACGGAGATATCATAATTCACCCCTCCACTTT. It yields the protein CASSLGRRYHNSPLHF. The chain carries TRBV13 and TRBJ1-6, with D maybe TRBD1 (5 bases). Trimming took 5 bases from V and 5 from J, leaving 16 bases between them. The CDR3 runs to 16 residues. From germline, CDR1 is PRHDT and CDR2 FYEKMQ (reference sequence).

The rearrangement links TRBV30 to TRBJ2-3; D is ambiguous. V lost 0 bases, J lost 6 bases, and 13 bases lay in between. The V gene's germline CDR1 is GTSNPN and CDR2 SVGIG (reference sequence). The CDR3 extends over 14 amino acids. The CDR3 sequence: CAWSVGPGGDTQYF. The DNA of the CDR3 is TGTGCCTGGAGTGTAGGCCCGGGTGGGGATACGCAGTATTTT.

In DNA form, the CDR3 reads TGTGCCAGCAGCTTCGCCGGAGCAGATACGCAGTATTTT. This codes for CASSFAGADTQYF. The chain links TRBV11-2 to TRBJ2-3, with D uncertain. Germline CDR1 is SGHAT and CDR2 is FQNNGV. V lost 3 bases and J lost 4, with 8 bases in between. The CDR3 loop spans 13 amino acids.

This chain connects TRBV29-1 to TRBJ2-1; TRBD2 matches 8 bases. Unmatched junction bases numbered 5, after V lost 7 bases and J lost 6 bases. The CDR3 length is 12 residues. Germline CDR1 SQVTM, CDR2 ANQGSEA. The CDR3 protein is CSAGGQGNEQFF. The DNA of the CDR3 is TGCAGCGCGGGAGGGCAAGGCAATGAGCAGTTCTTC.